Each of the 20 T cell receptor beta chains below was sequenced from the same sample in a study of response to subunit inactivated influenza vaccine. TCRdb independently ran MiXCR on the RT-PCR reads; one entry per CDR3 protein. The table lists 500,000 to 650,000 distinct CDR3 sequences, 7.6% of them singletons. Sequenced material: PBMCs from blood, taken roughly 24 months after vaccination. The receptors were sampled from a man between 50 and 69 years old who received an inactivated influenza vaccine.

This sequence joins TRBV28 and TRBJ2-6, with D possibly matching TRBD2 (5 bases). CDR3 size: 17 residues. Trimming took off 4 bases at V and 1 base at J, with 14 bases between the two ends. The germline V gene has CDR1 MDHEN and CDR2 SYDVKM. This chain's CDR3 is CASSSPYSVSGANVLTF. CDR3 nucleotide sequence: TGTGCCAGCAGTTCTCCTTATAGCGTGTCTGGGGCCAACGTCCTGACTTTC.

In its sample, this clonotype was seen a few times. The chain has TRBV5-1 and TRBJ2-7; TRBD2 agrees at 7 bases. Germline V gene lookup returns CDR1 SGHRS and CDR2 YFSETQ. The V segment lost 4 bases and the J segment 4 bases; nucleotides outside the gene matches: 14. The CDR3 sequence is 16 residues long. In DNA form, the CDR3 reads TGCGCCAGCAGCCAACGACCTAGCGGAACTAAATACGAGCAGTACTTC. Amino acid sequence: CASSQRPSGTKYEQYF.

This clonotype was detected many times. The CDR3 spells CASSSTVVYEQYF. CDR3 sequence (DNA): TGTGCCAGCAGCTCCACCGTGGTCTACGAGCAGTACTTC. The V call is TRBV7-9, the J call TRBJ2-7, with unresolved D. CDR1 and CDR2 from the germline V gene are SEHNR and FQNEAQ (reference sequence). Trimming cost V 4 bases and J 3 bases, with 10 bases left between them. The CDR3 sequence is 13 residues long.

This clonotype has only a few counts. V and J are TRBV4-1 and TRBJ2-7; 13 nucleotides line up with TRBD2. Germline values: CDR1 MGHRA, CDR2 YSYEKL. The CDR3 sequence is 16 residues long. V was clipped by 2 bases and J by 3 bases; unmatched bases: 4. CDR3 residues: CASSQPTSGGRYEQYF. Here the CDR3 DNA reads TGCGCCAGCAGCCAACCGACTAGCGGGGGGCGCTACGAGCAGTACTTC.

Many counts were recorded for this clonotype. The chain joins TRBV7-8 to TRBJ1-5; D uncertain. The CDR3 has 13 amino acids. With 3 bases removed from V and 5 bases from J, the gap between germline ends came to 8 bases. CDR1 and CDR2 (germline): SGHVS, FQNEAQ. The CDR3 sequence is CASSFGPDQPQHF. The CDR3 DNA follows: TGTGCCAGCAGCTTTGGACCTGATCAGCCCCAGCATTTT. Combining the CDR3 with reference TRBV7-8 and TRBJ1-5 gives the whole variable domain GAGVSQSPRYKVAKRGQDVALRCDPISGHVSLFWYQQALGQGPEFLTYFQNEAQLDKSGLPSDRFFAERPEGSVSTLKIQRTQQEDSAVYLCASSFGPDQPQHFGDGTRLSIL.

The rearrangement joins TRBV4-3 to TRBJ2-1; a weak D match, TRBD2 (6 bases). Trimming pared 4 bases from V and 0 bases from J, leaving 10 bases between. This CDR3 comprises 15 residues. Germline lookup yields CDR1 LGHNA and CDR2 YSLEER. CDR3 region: CASSPLAYSYNEQFF. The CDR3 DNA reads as TGCGCCAGCAGCCCGCTAGCGTACTCCTACAATGAGCAGTTCTTC.

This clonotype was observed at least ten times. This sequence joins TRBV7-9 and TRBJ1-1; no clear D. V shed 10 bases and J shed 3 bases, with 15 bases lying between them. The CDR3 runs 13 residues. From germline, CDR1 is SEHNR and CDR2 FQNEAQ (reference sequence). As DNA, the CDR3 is TGTGCCATCCCAGCCGGCCCGGACACTGAAGCTTTCTTT. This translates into CAIPAGPDTEAFF. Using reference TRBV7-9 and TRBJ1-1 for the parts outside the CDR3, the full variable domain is DTGVSQNPRHKITKRGQNVTFRCDPISEHNRLYWYRQTLGQGPEFLTYFQNEAQLEKSRLLSDRFSAERPKGSFSTLEIQRTEQGDSAMYLCAIPAGPDTEAFFGQGTRLTVV.

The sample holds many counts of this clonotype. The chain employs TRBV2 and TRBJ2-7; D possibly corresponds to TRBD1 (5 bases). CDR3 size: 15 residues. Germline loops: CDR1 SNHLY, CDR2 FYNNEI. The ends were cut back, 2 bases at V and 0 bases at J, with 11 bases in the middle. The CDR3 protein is CASSEQGWGSYEQYF. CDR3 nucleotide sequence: TGTGCCAGCAGTGAACAGGGATGGGGCTCCTACGAGCAGTACTTC.

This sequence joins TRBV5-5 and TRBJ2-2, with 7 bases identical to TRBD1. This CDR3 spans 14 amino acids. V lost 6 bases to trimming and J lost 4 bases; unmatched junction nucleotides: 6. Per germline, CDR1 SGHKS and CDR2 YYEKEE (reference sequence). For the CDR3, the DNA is TGTGCCAGCACCGCCGGGACAGCCACCGGGGAGCTGTTTTTT. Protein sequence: CASTAGTATGELFF.

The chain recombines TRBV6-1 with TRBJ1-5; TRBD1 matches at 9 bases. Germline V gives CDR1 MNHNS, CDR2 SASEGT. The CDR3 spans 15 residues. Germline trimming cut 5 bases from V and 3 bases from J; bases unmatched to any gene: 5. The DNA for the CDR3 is TGTGCCAGCAGTCCCCGGGACAGGGACAATCAGCCCCAGCATTTT. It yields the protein CASSPRDRDNQPQHF.

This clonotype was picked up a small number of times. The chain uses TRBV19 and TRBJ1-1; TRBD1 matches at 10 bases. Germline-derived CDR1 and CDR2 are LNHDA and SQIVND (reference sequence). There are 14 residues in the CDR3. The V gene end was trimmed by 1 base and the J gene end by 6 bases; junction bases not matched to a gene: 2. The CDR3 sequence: CASSIGTGGPEAFF. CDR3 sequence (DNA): TGTGCCAGTAGTATAGGGACAGGGGGTCCTGAAGCTTTCTTT.

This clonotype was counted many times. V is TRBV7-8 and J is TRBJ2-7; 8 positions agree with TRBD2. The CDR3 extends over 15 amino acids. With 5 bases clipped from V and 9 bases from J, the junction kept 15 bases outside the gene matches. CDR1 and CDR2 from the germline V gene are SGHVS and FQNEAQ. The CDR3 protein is CASSPPGGRSPVQYF. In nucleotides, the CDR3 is TGTGCCAGCAGCCCCCCGGGCGGGAGGTCCCCAGTGCAGTACTTC.

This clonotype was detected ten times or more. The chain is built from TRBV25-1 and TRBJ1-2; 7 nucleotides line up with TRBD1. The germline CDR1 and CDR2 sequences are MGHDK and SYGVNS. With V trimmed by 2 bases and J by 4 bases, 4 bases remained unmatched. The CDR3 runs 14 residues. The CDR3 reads CASSETGTVYGYTF. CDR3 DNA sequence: TGTGCCAGCAGTGAAACCGGGACAGTCTATGGCTACACCTTC.

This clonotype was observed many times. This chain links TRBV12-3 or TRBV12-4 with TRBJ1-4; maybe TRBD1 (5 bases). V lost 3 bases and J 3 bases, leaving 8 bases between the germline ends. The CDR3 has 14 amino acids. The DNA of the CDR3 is TGTGCCAGCAGTTTCGGGGGACCTAATGAAAAACTGTTTTTT. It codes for CASSFGGPNEKLFF.

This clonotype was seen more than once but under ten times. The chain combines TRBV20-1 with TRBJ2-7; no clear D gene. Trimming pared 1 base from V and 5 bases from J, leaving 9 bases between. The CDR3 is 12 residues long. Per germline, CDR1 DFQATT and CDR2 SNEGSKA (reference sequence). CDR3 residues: CSARGLLDEQYF. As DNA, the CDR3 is TGCAGTGCTAGAGGGTTGTTGGACGAGCAGTACTTC.

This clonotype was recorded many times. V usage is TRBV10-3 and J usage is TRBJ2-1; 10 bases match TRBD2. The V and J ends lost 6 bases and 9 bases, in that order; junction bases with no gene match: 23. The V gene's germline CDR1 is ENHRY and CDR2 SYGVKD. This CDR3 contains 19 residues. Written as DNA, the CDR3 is TGTGCCATCAGCGCGGGACGCTGGACTAGCGGAGGGGGTGTAGGTGAGCAGTTCTTC. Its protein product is CAISAGRWTSGGGVGEQFF.

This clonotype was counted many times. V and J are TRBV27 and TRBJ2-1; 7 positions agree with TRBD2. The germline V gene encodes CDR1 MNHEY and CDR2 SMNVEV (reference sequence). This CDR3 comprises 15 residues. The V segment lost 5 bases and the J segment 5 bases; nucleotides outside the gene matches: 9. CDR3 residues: CASSRMGGYNNEQFF. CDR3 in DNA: TGTGCCAGCAGTCGTATGGGGGGGTATAACAATGAGCAGTTCTTC.

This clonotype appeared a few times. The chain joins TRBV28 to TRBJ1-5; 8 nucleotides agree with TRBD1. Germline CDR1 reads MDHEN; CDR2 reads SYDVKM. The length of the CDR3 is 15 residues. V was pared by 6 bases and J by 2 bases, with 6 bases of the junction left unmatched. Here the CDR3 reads CASSHRGSGNQPQHF. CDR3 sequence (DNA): TGTGCCAGCAGCCACAGGGGGTCCGGCAATCAGCCCCAGCATTTT.

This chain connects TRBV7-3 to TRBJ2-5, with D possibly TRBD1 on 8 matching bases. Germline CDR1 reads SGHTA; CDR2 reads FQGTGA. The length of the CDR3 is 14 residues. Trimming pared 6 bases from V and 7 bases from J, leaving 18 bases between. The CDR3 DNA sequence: TGTGCCAGCAGGGGACAGGAACCGGGAGGGACCCAGTACTTC. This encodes CASRGQEPGGTQYF.

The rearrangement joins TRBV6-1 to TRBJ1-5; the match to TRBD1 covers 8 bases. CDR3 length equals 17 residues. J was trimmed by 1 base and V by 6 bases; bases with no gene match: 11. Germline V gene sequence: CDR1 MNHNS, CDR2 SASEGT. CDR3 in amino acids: CASRQDRVAKSNQPQHF. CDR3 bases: TGTGCCAGCAGACAGGACAGGGTTGCAAAAAGCAATCAGCCCCAGCATTTT.